The text below deals with one T cell receptor (beta chain). What it binds is not known. This sample was included in a study of CD8 T cells in cerebrospinal fluid in Alzheimer's disease. As for the study in general: Plate-based nested PCR sequencing and droplet-based sequencing measured CSF T cell clonal expansion.

Findings of the study overall: Healthy subjects less often had a clone of at least 3% than Alzheimer's patients. No causal link between EBV and Alzheimer's follows from EBV-specific cerebrospinal fluid TCRs, authors warned. Patients with mild cognitive impairment or Alzheimer's disease had a larger top CSF clone percentage than controls.

No DNA is given; TCRdb re-called the 10x single-cell sequencing reads and lists each CDR3 protein once. This listing includes some 1,200 distinct CDR3 sequences. This receptor was identified in a human donor with Parkinson's disease. Sequenced input: cerebrospinal fluid.

Here the CDR3 reads CATSDLQGWYIGRPNSNQPQHF. The gene calls are TRBV24-1 and TRBJ1-5. Germline CDR1 is KGHDR and CDR2 is SFDVKD. The CDR3 is 22 amino acids.